This TCR beta chain was profiled in a study of blood T cell repertoires in COVID-19. Study-level information: PBMCs, B-cell-depleted T cells, or T cells were the source of the cDNA or gDNA that made up the material.

This table comes from immunoSEQ multiplex PCR, and its TCRdb copy is limited to in-frame clones, with some not included. The sample holds about 300,000 clones, roughly 88% seen once. The V gene end was trimmed by 4 bases and the J gene end by 8 bases; junction bases not matched to a gene: 9. Germline assignment: CDR1 SGHNT and CDR2 YYREEE (reference sequence). CDR3 length: 15 residues. The TCR sequence derives from a woman aged 25 to 39 who had recovered from COVID-19. This chain connects TRBV5-4 to TRBJ2-2; 9 bases map to TRBD1. Sequencing was performed on peripheral blood. CDR3 region: CASSPGQGKGGELFF. The CDR3, as DNA: TGTGCCAGCAGCCCGGGACAGGGAAAGGGTGGGGAGCTGTTTTTT.